This TCR beta chain emerged from a study of T cells in Graves' hyperthyroidism and ophthalmopathy. Newly diagnosed hyperthyroidism, duration under 2 months, in patients aged 18 to 65. Diagnosing involved the use of clinical symptoms, serum thyroxine and TRAb, thyroid ultrasound and orbital computed tomography. This clonotype was counted ten times or more. Its antigen is currently unknown. General study findings and limits: A model of 13 V-J pairs discriminated ophthalmopathy from stable hyperthyroidism. Model output signaled ophthalmopathy a median approximately 6.2 months ahead of onset.

What was amplified from RNA transcripts were TCR beta CDR3 regions. When the TCR CDR3 underwent first-round RT-PCR, the HTBI primer set was used. Via MiXCR, TCRdb re-called the multiplex PCR reads, giving one row per CDR3 protein. Counted here are roughly 380,000 distinct CDR3 sequences, roughly 12% occurring once; the ten biggest clones make up roughly 20%. The CDR3 sequence is 16 residues long. V was clipped by 4 bases and J by 4 bases; unmatched bases: 12. Germline V gene data show CDR1 as SGHAT and CDR2 as FQNNGV. The gene calls are TRBV11-2 and TRBJ2-5; 7 nucleotides line up with TRBD1. The sequence derives from a man aged 25 to 40 with Graves' hyperthyroidism that later progressed to Graves' ophthalmopathy. Sequences were obtained from blood. CDR3 sequence: CASSSPSQGPGETQYF. The CDR3 nucleotides are TGTGCCAGCAGCTCTCCGTCACAGGGGCCAGGAGAGACCCAGTACTTC.